This T cell receptor beta chain was recovered during a study of shared clonotypes between healthy human individuals. Study at large: Three plates were used per donor for CD4 naive, three for CD4 memory, two for CD8 naive and one for CD8 memory. Study results and caveats: The naive CD4 repertoires of several donors were compared, and around 5.1% of clonotypes were shared. Large depth notwithstanding, sorted-subset sequencing proved incomplete by rarefaction.

CD45RO negativity and positive selection for CCR7 defined naive CD8 cells, a population that excluded terminally differentiated effector memory CD45RA+ cells. Clones were sequenced by immunoSEQ multiplex PCR, and TCRdb holds only the in-frame ones, with some missing. The sample lists fewer than 800,000 clones, 92% occurring once. A word on this clone: Its target is unknown.

Sample: naive CD8+ T cells sorted from blood. This TCR was sampled from a man in his thirties or forties in good health.

In nucleotides, the CDR3 is TGTGCCAGCAGTGAAGCGGTCGGGAGGGCCTACGAGCAGTACTTC. This codes for CASSEAVGRAYEQYF. The chain is built from TRBV2 and TRBJ2-7, with 8 bases aligning to TRBD2. After removal of 0 bases from V and 2 bases from J, the junction contained 3 bases not matched to a gene. The CDR3 sequence is 15 residues long. Germline lookup yields CDR1 SNHLY and CDR2 FYNNEI.